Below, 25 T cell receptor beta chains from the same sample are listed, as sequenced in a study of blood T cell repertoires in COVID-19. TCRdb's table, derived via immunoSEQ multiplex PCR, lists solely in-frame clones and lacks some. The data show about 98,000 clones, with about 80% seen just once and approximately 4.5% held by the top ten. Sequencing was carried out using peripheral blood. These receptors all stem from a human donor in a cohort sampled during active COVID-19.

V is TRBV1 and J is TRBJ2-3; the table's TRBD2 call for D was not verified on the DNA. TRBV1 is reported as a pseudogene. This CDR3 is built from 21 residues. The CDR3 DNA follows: TGCACCAGCAGCCAAGATCGCCTTATCACAATAGCGGGAGTGGCACCAGATACGCAGTATTTT. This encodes CTSSQDRLITIAGVAPDTQYF.

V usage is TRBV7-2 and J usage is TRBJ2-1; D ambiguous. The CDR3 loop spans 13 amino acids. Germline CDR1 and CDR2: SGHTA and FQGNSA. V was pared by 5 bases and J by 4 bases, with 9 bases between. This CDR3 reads CASSPRSYNEQFF. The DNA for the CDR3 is TGTGCCAGCAGCCCCCGTTCTTACAATGAGCAGTTCTTC.

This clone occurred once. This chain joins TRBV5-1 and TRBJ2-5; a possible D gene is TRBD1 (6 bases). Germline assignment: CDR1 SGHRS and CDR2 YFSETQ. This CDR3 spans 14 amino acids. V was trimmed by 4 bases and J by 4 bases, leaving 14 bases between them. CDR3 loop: CASSRRQAGETQYF. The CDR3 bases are TGCGCCAGCAGCCGGAGACAGGCCGGAGAGACCCAGTACTTC. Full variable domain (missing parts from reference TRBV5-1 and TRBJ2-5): KAGVTQTPRYLIKTRGQQVTLSCSPISGHRSVSWYQQTPGQGLQFLFEYFSETQRNKGNFPGRFSGRQFSNSRSEMNVSTLELGDSALYLCASSRRQAGETQYFGPGTRLLVL.

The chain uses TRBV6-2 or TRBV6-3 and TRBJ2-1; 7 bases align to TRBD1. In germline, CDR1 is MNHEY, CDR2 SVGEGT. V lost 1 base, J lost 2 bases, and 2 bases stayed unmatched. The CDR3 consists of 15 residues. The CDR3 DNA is TGTGCCAGCAGTTACTTTACAGGGGCCTACAATGAGCAGTTCTTC. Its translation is CASSYFTGAYNEQFF.

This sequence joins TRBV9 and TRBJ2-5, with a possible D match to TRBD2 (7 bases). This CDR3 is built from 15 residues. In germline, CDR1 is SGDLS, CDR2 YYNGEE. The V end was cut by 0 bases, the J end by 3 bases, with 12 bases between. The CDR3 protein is CASSVAGGDKETQYF. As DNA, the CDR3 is TGTGCCAGCAGCGTAGCGGGGGGCGATAAAGAGACCCAGTACTTC. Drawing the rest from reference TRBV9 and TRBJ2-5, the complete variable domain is DSGVTQTPKHLITATGQRVTLRCSPRSGDLSVYWYQQSLDQGLQFLIQYYNGEERAKGNILERFSAQQFPDLHSELNLSSLELGDSALYFCASSVAGGDKETQYFGPGTRLLVL.

The CDR3 protein is CASGDRGETQYF. Here the CDR3 DNA reads TGTGCCAGCGGGGACAGGGGGGAGACCCAGTACTTC. The chain recombines TRBV19 with TRBJ2-5, with 11 bases matching TRBD1. V gave up 9 bases and J gave up 5 bases; unmatched junction bases: 2. CDR1 and CDR2 (germline): LNHDA, SQIVND (reference sequence). The CDR3 loop spans 12 amino acids.

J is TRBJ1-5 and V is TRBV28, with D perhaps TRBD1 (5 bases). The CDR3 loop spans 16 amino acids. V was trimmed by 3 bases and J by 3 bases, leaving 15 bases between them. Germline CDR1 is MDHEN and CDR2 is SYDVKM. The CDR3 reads CASSLGGAAHNQPQHF. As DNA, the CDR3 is TGTGCCAGCAGTTTGGGTGGGGCAGCGCACAATCAGCCCCAGCATTTT.

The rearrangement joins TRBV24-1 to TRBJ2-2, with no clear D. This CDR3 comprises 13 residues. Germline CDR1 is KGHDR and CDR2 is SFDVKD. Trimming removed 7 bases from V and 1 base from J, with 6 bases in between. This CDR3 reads CATRARNTGELFF. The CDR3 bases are TGTGCCACCAGAGCCCGGAACACCGGGGAGCTGTTTTTT.

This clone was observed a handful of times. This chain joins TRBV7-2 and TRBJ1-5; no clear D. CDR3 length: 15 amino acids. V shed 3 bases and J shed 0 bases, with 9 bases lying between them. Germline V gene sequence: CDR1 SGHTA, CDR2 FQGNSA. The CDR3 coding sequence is TGTGCCAGCAGCTTCCGGGGATATAGCAATCAGCCCCAGCATTTT. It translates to CASSFRGYSNQPQHF.

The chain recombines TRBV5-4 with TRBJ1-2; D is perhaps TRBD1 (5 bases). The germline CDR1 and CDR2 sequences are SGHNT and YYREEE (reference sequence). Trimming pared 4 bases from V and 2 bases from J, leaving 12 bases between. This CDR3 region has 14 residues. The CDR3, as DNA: TGTGCCAGCAGCCGAAGGGGCCCCAACTATGGCTACACCTTC. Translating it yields CASSRRGPNYGYTF. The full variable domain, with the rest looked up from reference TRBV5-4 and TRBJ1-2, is ETGVTQSPTHLIKTRGQQVTLRCSSQSGHNTVSWYQQALGQGPQFIFQYYREEENGRGNFPPRFSGLQFPNYSSELNVNALELDDSALYLCASSRRGPNYGYTFGSGTRLTVV.

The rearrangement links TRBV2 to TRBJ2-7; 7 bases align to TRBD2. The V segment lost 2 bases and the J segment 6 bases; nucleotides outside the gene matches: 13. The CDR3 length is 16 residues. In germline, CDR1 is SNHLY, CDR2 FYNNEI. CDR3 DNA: TGTGCCAGCAGTGAATCCCCCCCAAGAGGGAGGGTCGAGCAGTACTTC. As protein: CASSESPPRGRVEQYF.

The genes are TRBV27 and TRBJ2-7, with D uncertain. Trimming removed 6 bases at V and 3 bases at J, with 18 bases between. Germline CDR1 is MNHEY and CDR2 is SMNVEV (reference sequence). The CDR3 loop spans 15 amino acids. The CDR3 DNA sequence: TGTGCCAGCAGCCGCCCCAATGGGCATAACTACGAGCAGTACTTC. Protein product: CASSRPNGHNYEQYF.

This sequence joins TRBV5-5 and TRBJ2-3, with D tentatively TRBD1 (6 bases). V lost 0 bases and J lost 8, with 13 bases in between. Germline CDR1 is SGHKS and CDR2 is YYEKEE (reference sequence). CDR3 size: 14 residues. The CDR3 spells CASSLAYRDTTQYF. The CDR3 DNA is TGTGCCAGCAGCTTGGCCTACCGGGACACTACGCAGTATTTT.

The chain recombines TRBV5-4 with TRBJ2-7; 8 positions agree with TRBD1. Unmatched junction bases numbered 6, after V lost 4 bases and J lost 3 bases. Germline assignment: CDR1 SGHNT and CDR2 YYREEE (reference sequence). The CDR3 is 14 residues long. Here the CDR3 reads CASSAGTGIYEQYF. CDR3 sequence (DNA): TGTGCCAGCAGCGCCGGGACAGGAATCTACGAGCAGTACTTC.

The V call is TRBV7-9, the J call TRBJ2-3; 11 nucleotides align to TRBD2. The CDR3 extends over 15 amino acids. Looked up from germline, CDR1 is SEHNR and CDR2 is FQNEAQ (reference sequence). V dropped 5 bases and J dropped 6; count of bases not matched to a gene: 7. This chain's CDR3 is CASSPVAGGLDTQYF. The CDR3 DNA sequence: TGTGCCAGCAGCCCTGTAGCGGGGGGGCTGGATACGCAGTATTTT.

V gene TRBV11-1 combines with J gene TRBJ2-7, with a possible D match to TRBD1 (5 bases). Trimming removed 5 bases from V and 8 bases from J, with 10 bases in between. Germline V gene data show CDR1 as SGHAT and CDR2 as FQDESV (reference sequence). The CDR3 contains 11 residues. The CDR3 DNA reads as TGTGCCAGCAGCGCTACAGGAAAGCAGTACTTC. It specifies CASSATGKQYF.

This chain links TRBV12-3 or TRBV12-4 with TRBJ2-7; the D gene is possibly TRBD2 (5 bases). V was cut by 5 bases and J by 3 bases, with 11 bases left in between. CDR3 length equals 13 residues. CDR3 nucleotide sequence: TGTGCCAGCAGTACCCCAGCGGACTACGAGCAGTACTTC. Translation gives CASSTPADYEQYF.

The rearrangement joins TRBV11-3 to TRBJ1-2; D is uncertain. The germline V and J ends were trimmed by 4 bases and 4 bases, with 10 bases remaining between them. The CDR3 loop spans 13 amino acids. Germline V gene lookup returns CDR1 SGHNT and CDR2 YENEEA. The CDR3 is CASSSRSGYGYTF. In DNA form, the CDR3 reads TGTGCCAGCAGCTCTAGATCCGGCTATGGCTACACCTTC.

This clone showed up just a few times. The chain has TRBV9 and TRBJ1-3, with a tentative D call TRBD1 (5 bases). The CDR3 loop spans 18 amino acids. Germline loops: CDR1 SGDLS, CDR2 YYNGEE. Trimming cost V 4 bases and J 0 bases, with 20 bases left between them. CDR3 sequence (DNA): TGTGCCAGCAGCCCCACTTGGACACCCCAGAGCTCTGGAAACACCATATATTTT. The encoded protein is CASSPTWTPQSSGNTIYF.

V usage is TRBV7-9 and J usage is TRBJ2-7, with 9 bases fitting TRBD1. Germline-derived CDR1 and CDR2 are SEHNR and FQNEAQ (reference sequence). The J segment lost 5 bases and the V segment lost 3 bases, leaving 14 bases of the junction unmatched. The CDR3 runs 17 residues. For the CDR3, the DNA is TGTGCCAGCAGCTTTTCCCGGCCGGGACAGGGTGTCAACGAGCAGTACTTC. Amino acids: CASSFSRPGQGVNEQYF.

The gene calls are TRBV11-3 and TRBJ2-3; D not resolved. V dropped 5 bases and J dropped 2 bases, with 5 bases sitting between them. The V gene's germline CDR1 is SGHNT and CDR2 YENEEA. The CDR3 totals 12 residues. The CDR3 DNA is TGTGCCAGCAGCCCAAACACAGATACGCAGTATTTT. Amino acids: CASSPNTDTQYF.

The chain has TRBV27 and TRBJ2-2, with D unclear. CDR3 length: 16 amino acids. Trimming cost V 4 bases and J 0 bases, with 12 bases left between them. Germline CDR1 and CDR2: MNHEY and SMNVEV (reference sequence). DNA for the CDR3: TGTGCCAGCAGTTGGCTTTGGGCGCCGAACACCGGGGAGCTGTTTTTT. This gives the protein CASSWLWAPNTGELFF.

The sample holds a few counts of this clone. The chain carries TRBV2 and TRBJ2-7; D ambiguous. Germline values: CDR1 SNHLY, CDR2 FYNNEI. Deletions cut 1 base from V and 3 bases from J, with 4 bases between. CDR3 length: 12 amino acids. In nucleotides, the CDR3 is TGTGCCAGCAGTGAAGGAGACTACGAGCAGTACTTC. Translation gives CASSEGDYEQYF.

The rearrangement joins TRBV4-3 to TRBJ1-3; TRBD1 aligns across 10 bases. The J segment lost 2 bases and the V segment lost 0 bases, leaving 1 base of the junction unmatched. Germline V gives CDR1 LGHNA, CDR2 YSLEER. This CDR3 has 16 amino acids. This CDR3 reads CASSQDGTGAGNTIYF. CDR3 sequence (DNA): TGCGCCAGCAGCCAAGATGGGACAGGGGCTGGAAACACCATATATTTT.

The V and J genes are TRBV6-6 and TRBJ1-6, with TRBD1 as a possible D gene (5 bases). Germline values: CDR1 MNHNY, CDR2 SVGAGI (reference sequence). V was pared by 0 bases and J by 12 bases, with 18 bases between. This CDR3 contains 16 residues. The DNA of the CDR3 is TGTGCCAGCAGTTACTCGGTTCCAGGGAGCGGGATACCCCTCCACTTT. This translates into CASSYSVPGSGIPLHF.